These 26 T cell receptor beta chains were all obtained from the same sample, sequenced in a study of cytomegalovirus exposure and HLA in healthy donors. A multiplex PCR was run with 60 Vbeta primers and 13 Jbeta primers. The data were produced by immunoSEQ multiplex PCR, yet TCRdb's version contains in-frame clones alone and is incomplete. The table includes approximately 150,000 clones, approximately 78% detected once. Material for sequencing was PBMCs. These receptors came from a woman in her fifties or sixties in good health and CMV-seropositive.

The genes are TRBV9 and TRBJ2-1, with D possibly TRBD1 on 6 matching bases. This CDR3 is built from 17 residues. Trimming removed 4 bases from V and 2 bases from J, with 19 bases in between. Per germline, CDR1 SGDLS and CDR2 YYNGEE. The CDR3 region is CASSPGASQFAYNEQFF. The CDR3 region has the DNA TGTGCCAGCAGCCCAGGGGCCAGTCAATTCGCCTACAATGAGCAGTTCTTC. Combining the CDR3 with reference TRBV9 and TRBJ2-1 gives the whole variable domain DSGVTQTPKHLITATGQRVTLRCSPRSGDLSVYWYQQSLDQGLQFLIQYYNGEERAKGNILERFSAQQFPDLHSELNLSSLELGDSALYFCASSPGASQFAYNEQFFGPGTRLTVL.

The genes are TRBV27 and TRBJ2-1, with D hard to call. Trimming shortened V by 0 bases and J by 0 bases, and 6 bases separated the two germline ends. The germline V gene encodes CDR1 MNHEY and CDR2 SMNVEV (reference sequence). This CDR3 contains 15 residues. As DNA, the CDR3 is TGTGCCAGCAGTTTATCTCCTAGCTCCTACAATGAGCAGTTCTTC. This gives the protein CASSLSPSSYNEQFF.

The chain carries TRBV20-1 and TRBJ2-1; 8 nucleotides align to TRBD1. Trimming cost V 8 bases and J 10 bases; bases outside gene matches: 7. Germline CDR1 and CDR2: DFQATT and SNEGSKA (reference sequence). This CDR3 has 11 amino acids. CDR3 DNA: TGCAGTCCTCCAGGGGGCGGGGAGCAGTTCTTC. Translating gives CSPPGGGEQFF.

A word on this clone: Sequence at one end of the junction differs from germline and may be a read error. This rearrangement joins TRBV30 to TRBJ2-7, with 7 bases matching TRBD2. The germline V gene encodes CDR1 GTSNPN and CDR2 SVGIG (reference sequence). There are 15 residues in the CDR3. The CDR3 protein is CAWRSPGTTTYGQYF. The CDR3 bases are TGTGCCTGGAGAAGTCCCGGGACTACGACCTACGGGCAGTACTTC.

V is TRBV30 and J is TRBJ2-2, with D possibly being TRBD1 (5 bases). The germline CDR1 and CDR2 sequences are GTSNPN and SVGIG (reference sequence). The CDR3 totals 14 residues. V lost 1 base, J lost 6 bases, and 12 bases lay in between. The CDR3 is CAWSDNLQAGELFF. CDR3 nucleotides: TGTGCCTGGAGTGATAACCTACAGGCCGGGGAGCTGTTTTTT.

This clone was recorded a few times. This chain joins TRBV2 and TRBJ2-1; 11 bases match TRBD1. V was pared by 7 bases and J by 6 bases, with 2 bases of the junction left unmatched. The V gene's germline CDR1 is SNHLY and CDR2 FYNNEI. The CDR3 is 13 residues long. The CDR3 DNA reads as TGTGCCAGCAAGGGACAGGGGGTCAATGAGCAGTTCTTC. Its protein is CASKGQGVNEQFF.

This clone was seen once. The chain employs TRBV10-3 and TRBJ1-2; 11 bases map to TRBD1. This CDR3 has 17 amino acids. Germline assignment: CDR1 ENHRY and CDR2 SYGVKD. V gave up 1 base and J gave up 3 bases; unmatched junction bases: 7. As DNA, the CDR3 is TGTGCCATCAGTGAGTTCACTGGACAGGGGGCCTACTATGGCTACACCTTC. Protein sequence: CAISEFTGQGAYYGYTF.

In this sample, this clone turned up once. Other nucleotide sequences from this sample produce the same CDR3. The V and J genes are TRBV9 and TRBJ1-6, with D hard to call. Trimming took 0 bases from V and 9 from J, leaving 7 bases between them. Germline loops: CDR1 SGDLS, CDR2 YYNGEE. The CDR3 runs 13 residues. CDR3 nucleotides: TGTGCCAGCAGCGTAGGCGAGGGTTCACCCCTCCACTTT. Translating gives CASSVGEGSPLHF.

The chain recombines TRBV6-5 with TRBJ1-1, with D possibly being TRBD1 (6 bases). The CDR3 loop spans 13 amino acids. The ends were cut back, 6 bases at V and 3 bases at J, with 11 bases in the middle. Germline V gene lookup returns CDR1 MNHEY and CDR2 SVGAGI. CDR3 nucleotide sequence: TGTGCCAGCAGCCGGGACACCGACACTGAAGCTTTCTTT. Its translation: CASSRDTDTEAFF.

The chain recombines TRBV6-1 with TRBJ2-2, with D perhaps TRBD1 (5 bases). Trimming pared 9 bases from V and 2 bases from J, leaving 10 bases between. The CDR3 extends over 13 amino acids. Germline CDR1 reads MNHNS; CDR2 reads SASEGT. The CDR3 DNA reads TGTGCCAGTTGGGGCAGAAACACCGGGGAGCTGTTTTTT. Encoded protein: CASWGRNTGELFF.

This clone was found once. The chain uses TRBV19 and TRBJ2-7; the match to TRBD1 covers 10 bases. This CDR3 comprises 13 residues. V gave up 7 bases and J gave up 3 bases; unmatched junction bases: 3. Germline CDR1 LNHDA, CDR2 SQIVND (reference sequence). The CDR3 sequence is CASTRTGGYEQYF. The CDR3 DNA follows: TGTGCCAGTACTAGGACAGGGGGCTACGAGCAGTACTTC.

The V gene is TRBV19, the J gene TRBJ1-5; 9 nucleotides agree with TRBD1. The CDR3 extends over 13 amino acids. The junction had 6 bases not matched to a gene; V was cut back by 6 bases and J by 9 bases. CDR1 and CDR2 from the germline V gene are LNHDA and SQIVND (reference sequence). The chain's CDR3 is CASSRDREGPQHF. The CDR3 DNA sequence: TGTGCCAGTAGCCGGGACAGGGAAGGGCCCCAGCATTTT.

The DNA for the CDR3 is TGTGCCAGCAGCCAGACAGGGGGCGACACAGATACGCAGTATTTT. This translates into CASSQTGGDTDTQYF. This chain uses TRBV4-2 with TRBJ2-3; 10 nucleotides match TRBD1. CDR1 is LGHNA, CDR2 YNFKEQ, per germline. This CDR3 contains 15 residues. V was pared by 3 bases and J by 2 bases, with 2 bases of the junction left unmatched.

This clone was found a few times. V is TRBV10-3 and J is TRBJ1-1, with D perhaps TRBD1 (6 bases). V lost 2 bases and J lost 1, with 8 bases in between. The germline V gene has CDR1 ENHRY and CDR2 SYGVKD. The CDR3 runs 14 residues. The chain's CDR3 is CAISERRGNTEAFF. CDR3 nucleotides: TGTGCCATCAGTGAGCGCAGGGGGAACACTGAAGCTTTCTTT.

This chain uses TRBV5-1 with TRBJ2-7; possible D gene TRBD1, 6 bases. The V gene's germline CDR1 is SGHRS and CDR2 YFSETQ. The CDR3 totals 14 residues. V was cut by 0 bases and J by 2 bases, with 9 bases left in between. In DNA form, the CDR3 reads TGCGCCAGCAGCTTGGAGGGGACACCCTACGAGCAGTACTTC. Amino acid sequence: CASSLEGTPYEQYF.

J is TRBJ1-5 and V is TRBV7-8; D may be TRBD1 (6 bases). The CDR3 sequence is 16 residues long. Trimming took off 4 bases at V and 1 base at J, with 14 bases between the two ends. Germline lookup yields CDR1 SGHVS and CDR2 FQNEAQ. Here the CDR3 reads CASSSTYRESNQPQHF. DNA of the CDR3: TGTGCCAGCAGCTCAACGTACAGGGAGAGCAATCAGCCCCAGCATTTT.

This clone was recorded once. V usage is TRBV5-1 and J usage is TRBJ1-1; 10 positions match TRBD1. The trim removed 0 bases at V and 0 bases at J, leaving 5 bases unmatched. The germline gives CDR1 SGHRS, CDR2 YFSETQ. The CDR3 length is 17 residues. The CDR3 DNA follows: TGCGCCAGCAGCTTGGGTGGGACAGGGGTAGTGAACACTGAAGCTTTCTTT. It is translated as CASSLGGTGVVNTEAFF.

V gene TRBV2 combines with J gene TRBJ1-6; the D is unclear. The CDR3 spans 11 residues. Germline V CDR1 and CDR2: SNHLY, FYNNEI. Between the trimmed V and J ends, which lost 11 bases and 14 bases, there was a span of 16 bases. The CDR3 coding sequence is TGTGCCGGCACTCTGTGGGAGTCCCTCCACTTT. It specifies CAGTLWESLHF.

The gene calls are TRBV5-1 and TRBJ1-1; D remains unclear. This CDR3 has 17 amino acids. From germline, CDR1 is SGHRS and CDR2 YFSETQ. V shed 3 bases and J shed 0 bases, with 18 bases lying between them. CDR3 protein: CASSSMGPRRVNTEAFF. As DNA, the CDR3 is TGCGCCAGCAGCTCGATGGGCCCTAGGAGGGTGAACACTGAAGCTTTCTTT. Full variable domain (rest looked up from reference TRBV5-1 and TRBJ1-1): KAGVTQTPRYLIKTRGQQVTLSCSPISGHRSVSWYQQTPGQGLQFLFEYFSETQRNKGNFPGRFSGRQFSNSRSEMNVSTLELGDSALYLCASSSMGPRRVNTEAFFGQGTRLTVV.

The chain combines TRBV9 with TRBJ2-1; 7 bases match TRBD1. Per the germline V gene, CDR1 is SGDLS and CDR2 is YYNGEE. CDR3 size: 15 residues. Germline trimming cut 0 bases from V and 1 base from J; bases unmatched to any gene: 1. CDR3 sequence reads: CASSVDRGSYNEQFF. The CDR3 DNA is TGTGCCAGCAGCGTAGACAGGGGTTCCTACAATGAGCAGTTCTTC. Complete variable domain (other parts from reference TRBV9 and TRBJ2-1): DSGVTQTPKHLITATGQRVTLRCSPRSGDLSVYWYQQSLDQGLQFLIQYYNGEERAKGNILERFSAQQFPDLHSELNLSSLELGDSALYFCASSVDRGSYNEQFFGPGTRLTVL.

The V gene is TRBV10-3, the J gene TRBJ2-3; 9 bases match TRBD2. Germline V gives CDR1 ENHRY, CDR2 SYGVKD. V lost 5 bases and J lost 0; bases outside the gene matches: 3. The CDR3 contains 15 residues. The CDR3 reads CAISRLADSTDTQYF. CDR3 in DNA: TGTGCCATCAGTCGACTAGCGGATAGCACAGATACGCAGTATTTT.

This chain links TRBV30 with TRBJ1-1; 7 nucleotides match TRBD1. The V and J ends lost 5 bases and 2 bases, in that order; junction bases with no gene match: 5. CDR1 GTSNPN and CDR2 SVGIG come from the germline V gene (reference sequence). The CDR3 is 13 amino acids. CDR3 nucleotides: TGTGCCTGGGCGACAGGGAGTAACACTGAAGCTTTCTTT. This sequence encodes CAWATGSNTEAFF.

This clone occurred once. This chain joins TRBV7-9 and TRBJ2-3, with D maybe TRBD1 (5 bases). Looked up from germline, CDR1 is SEHNR and CDR2 is FQNEAQ (reference sequence). The CDR3 length is 15 residues. With 2 bases removed from V and 5 bases from J, the gap between germline ends came to 14 bases. The CDR3 protein is CASSLRAGSVDTQYF. The CDR3 DNA follows: TGTGCCAGCAGCTTACGGGCAGGGTCGGTAGATACGCAGTATTTT. The complete variable domain, with remaining parts taken from reference TRBV7-9 and TRBJ2-3, reads DTGVSQNPRHKITKRGQNVTFRCDPISEHNRLYWYRQTLGQGPEFLTYFQNEAQLEKSRLLSDRFSAERPKGSFSTLEIQRTEQGDSAMYLCASSLRAGSVDTQYFGPGTRLTVL.

The CDR3 region is CAWSGKSQRVEKLFF. The CDR3 DNA reads TGTGCCTGGAGTGGTAAGAGCCAGCGGGTCGAAAAACTGTTTTTT. The J gene is TRBJ1-4, the V gene TRBV30; no clear D gene. The CDR3 length is 15 residues. Per germline, CDR1 GTSNPN and CDR2 SVGIG (reference sequence). V lost 1 base, J lost 8 bases, and 17 bases lay in between.

The J gene is TRBJ1-1, the V gene TRBV5-1; 9 nucleotides line up with TRBD1. The V segment lost 4 bases and the J segment 0 bases; nucleotides outside the gene matches: 7. Germline lookup yields CDR1 SGHRS and CDR2 YFSETQ. This CDR3 spans 16 amino acids. The CDR3 loop reads CASSLGTGILNTEAFF. The CDR3 coding sequence is TGCGCCAGCAGCCTCGGGACAGGGATTTTGAACACTGAAGCTTTCTTT. Drawing the rest from reference TRBV5-1 and TRBJ1-1, the complete variable domain is KAGVTQTPRYLIKTRGQQVTLSCSPISGHRSVSWYQQTPGQGLQFLFEYFSETQRNKGNFPGRFSGRQFSNSRSEMNVSTLELGDSALYLCASSLGTGILNTEAFFGQGTRLTVV.

The chain combines TRBV6-1 with TRBJ1-2, with 7 nucleotides matching TRBD1. The CDR3 has 13 residues. CDR1 is MNHNS and CDR2 is SASEGT in the germline V gene. V gave up 2 bases and J gave up 12 bases; unmatched junction bases: 9. The CDR3 loop is CASSEYETGSHTF. The CDR3 region has the DNA TGTGCCAGCAGTGAATACGAGACAGGGAGTCACACCTTC.